Listed below are T cell receptor beta chains from one sample, sequenced in a study of blood T cells in healthy people across ages. TCRdb recomputed calls from the 5' RACE reads with MiXCR, one row per CDR3 protein. Altogether roughly 1.5 million distinct CDR3 sequences are present, 35% to 45% being singletons, with the ten largest covering approximately 4%. Sequenced: blood. These receptors all stem from a woman aged 18-29 years in good health. The CDR3 runs from the conserved cysteine through the conserved F or W.

j_call v_call cdr3_aa
TRBJ2-4 TRBV7-8 CASSYERYF
TRBJ2-5 TRBV12-3/TRBV12-4 CASQDRGIRETQYF
TRBJ2-1 TRBV7-9 CASSLVRGGTNDNEQFF
TRBJ1-2 TRBV6-6 CASSYSRQGKNYGYTF
TRBJ2-1 TRBV6-2/TRBV6-3 CASTPLDGRRNEQFF
TRBJ1-1 TRBV2 CVSSPRGRAEAFF
TRBJ2-3 TRBV12-3/TRBV12-4 CASSPPGGSSTDTQYF
TRBJ2-2 TRBV4-1 CASTRTGTSGGNTGELFF
TRBJ2-3 TRBV5-6 CASSSTRLAGVHTQYF
TRBJ2-1 TRBV20-1 CSASPWTSVEHSEQFF
TRBJ2-4 TRBV30 CAWRGQGLYNEQYF
TRBJ2-3 TRBV19 CAASSSPSTDTQYF
TRBJ2-1 TRBV5-1 CASSPGPPNNEQFF
TRBJ2-1 TRBV4-3 CASSQVSTYNEQFF
TRBJ2-4 TRBV5-1 CASSSSDRTKNIQYF
TRBJ2-1 TRBV7-2 CASSLRQGGLEQFF
TRBJ1-2 TRBV6-5 CASSYSTQGARGYTF
TRBJ2-6 TRBV6-2/TRBV6-3 CASSPLRQGASGANVLTF
TRBJ2-3 TRBV7-2 CASSLSRAGWDTQYF
TRBJ1-5 TRBV20-1 CSARDLTDIGKQPQHF
TRBJ1-2 TRBV19 CASSWTAVSNYGYTF
TRBJ2-2 TRBV2 CASSPRRELFF
TRBJ2-3 TRBV4-3 CASSQRPLSTDTQYF
TRBJ2-3 TRBV19 CASTSGQGTDTQYF
TRBJ2-5 TRBV7-2 CASSLAGVPAETQYF
TRBJ1-5 TRBV7-8 CASSFMLRGSQPQHF
TRBJ2-7 TRBV7-9 CASSSFDDEQYF
TRBJ2-4 TRBV3-1 CASSQGAGTMKNIQYF
TRBJ2-1 TRBV5-1 CASSDVSYNEQFF
TRBJ2-1 TRBV20-1 CSAVRTSGLNEQFF
TRBJ2-5 TRBV6-5 CAGSFSPGTPGNEQYF
TRBJ2-5 TRBV7-8 CASSLATILWEQYF
TRBJ1-2 TRBV20-1 CSAREGRVYTF
TRBJ1-1 TRBV20-1 CSARGAGQGKWGNTEAFF
TRBJ2-5 TRBV5-1 CASSLGREGQDEQYF
TRBJ1-4 TRBV15 CATSTGQSPTNEKLFF
TRBJ2-7 TRBV6-2/TRBV6-3 CASSPQSPVPYEQYF
TRBJ1-5 TRBV5-1 CASTAIPGQATSNQPQHF
TRBJ2-7 TRBV7-2 CASSPLAGGLYEQYF
TRBJ1-5 TRBV12-5 CASGFLGGDQPQHF
TRBJ2-5 TRBV12-3/TRBV12-4 CASSTGTSGSNEQYF
TRBJ2-7 TRBV10-3 CAISESDSVSEQYF
TRBJ2-2 TRBV6-5 CASRARGTGELFF
TRBJ1-1 TRBV29-1 CSVSQGASTEAFF
TRBJ2-7 TRBV3-1 CASSPRDMGSYEQYF
NA TRBV5-1 CASSSRDAGDIQYF
TRBJ1-4 TRBV2 CASSENRVANEKLFF
TRBJ1-2 TRBV20-1 CSAGDRASGYGYTF
TRBJ2-7 TRBV27 CASSVSPSAYEQYF
TRBJ1-2 TRBV7-8 CASNSLGVLNYGYTF
TRBJ2-1 TRBV7-2 CASSLAPVGGWAFYEQFF
TRBJ2-7 TRBV19 CASLARDSYEQYF
TRBJ2-3 TRBV15 CATSRYPGETSTDTQYF
TRBJ2-6 TRBV24-1 CATSDPSSGANVLTF
TRBJ1-5 TRBV20-1 CSASGGYQPQHF
TRBJ2-3 TRBV3-1 CATGEMIATDTQYF
TRBJ2-7 TRBV7-8 CASSYGVPSYEQYF
NA TRBV12-3/TRBV12-4 CASSSNTNRGTQYF
TRBJ1-5 TRBV12-3/TRBV12-4 CASSKAGSSNQPQHF